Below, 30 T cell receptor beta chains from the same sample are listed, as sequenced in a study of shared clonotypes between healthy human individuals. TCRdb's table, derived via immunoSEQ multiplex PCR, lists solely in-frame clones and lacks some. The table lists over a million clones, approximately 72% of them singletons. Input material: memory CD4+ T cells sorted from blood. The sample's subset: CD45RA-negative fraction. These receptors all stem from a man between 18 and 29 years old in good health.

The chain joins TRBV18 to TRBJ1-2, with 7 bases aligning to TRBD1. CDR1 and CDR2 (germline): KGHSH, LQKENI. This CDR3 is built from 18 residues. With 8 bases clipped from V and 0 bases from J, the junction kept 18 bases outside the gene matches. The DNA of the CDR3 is TGTGCCAGCCGGACGGACAGGCGGGGGGGTGACTCTAACTATGGCTACACCTTC. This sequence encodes CASRTDRRGGDSNYGYTF.

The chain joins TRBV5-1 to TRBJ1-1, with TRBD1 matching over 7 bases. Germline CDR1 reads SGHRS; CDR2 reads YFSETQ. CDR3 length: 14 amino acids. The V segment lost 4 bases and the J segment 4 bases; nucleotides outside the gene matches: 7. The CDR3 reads CASSPQGVPTEAFF. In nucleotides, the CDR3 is TGCGCCAGCAGCCCGCAGGGGGTACCCACTGAAGCTTTCTTT.

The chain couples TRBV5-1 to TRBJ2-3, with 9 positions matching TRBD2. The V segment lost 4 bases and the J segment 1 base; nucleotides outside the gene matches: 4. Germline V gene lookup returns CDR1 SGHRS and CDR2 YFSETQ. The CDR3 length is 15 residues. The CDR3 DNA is TGCGCCAGCAGCAAGCGGGAGGCGGGCACAGATACGCAGTATTTT. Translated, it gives CASSKREAGTDTQYF.

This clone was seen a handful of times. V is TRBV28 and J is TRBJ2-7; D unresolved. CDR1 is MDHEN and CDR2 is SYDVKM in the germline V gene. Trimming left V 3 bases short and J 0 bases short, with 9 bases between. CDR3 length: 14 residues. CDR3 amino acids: CASSFKIPSYEQYF. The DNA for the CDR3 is TGTGCCAGCAGTTTCAAAATTCCCTCCTACGAGCAGTACTTC.

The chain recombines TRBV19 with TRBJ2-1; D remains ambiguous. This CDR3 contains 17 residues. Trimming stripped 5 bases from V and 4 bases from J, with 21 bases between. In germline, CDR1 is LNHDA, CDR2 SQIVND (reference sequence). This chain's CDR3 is CASSAETVVNTYNEQFF. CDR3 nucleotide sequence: TGTGCCAGTAGTGCCGAGACGGTAGTAAATACGTACAATGAGCAGTTCTTC.

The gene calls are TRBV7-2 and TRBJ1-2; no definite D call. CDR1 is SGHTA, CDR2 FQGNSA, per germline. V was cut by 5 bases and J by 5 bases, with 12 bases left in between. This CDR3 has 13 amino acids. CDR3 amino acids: CASSPGLSYGYTF. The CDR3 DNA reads TGTGCCAGCAGCCCGGGCCTCTCATATGGCTACACCTTC.

The CDR3 DNA follows: TGTGCCAGCAGTTACCCGGGGGTGGATCAGCCCCAGCATTTT. Translated: CASSYPGVDQPQHF. V usage is TRBV6-6 and J usage is TRBJ1-5, with a tentative D call TRBD1 (5 bases). The CDR3 covers 14 residues. Germline CDR1 MNHNY, CDR2 SVGAGI (reference sequence). The germline V and J ends were trimmed by 2 bases and 5 bases, with 10 bases remaining between them.

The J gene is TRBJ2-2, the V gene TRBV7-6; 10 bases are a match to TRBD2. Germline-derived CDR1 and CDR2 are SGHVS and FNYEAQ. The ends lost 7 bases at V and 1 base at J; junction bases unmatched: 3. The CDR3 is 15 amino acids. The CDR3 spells CASTGLAENTGELFF. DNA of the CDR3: TGTGCCAGCACCGGACTAGCGGAGAACACCGGGGAGCTGTTTTTT.

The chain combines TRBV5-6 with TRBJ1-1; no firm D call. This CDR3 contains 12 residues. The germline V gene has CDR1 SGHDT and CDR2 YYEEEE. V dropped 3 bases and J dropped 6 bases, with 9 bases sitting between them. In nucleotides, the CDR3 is TGTGCCAGCAGCTCAGGCGGCCCTGAAGCTTTCTTT. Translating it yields CASSSGGPEAFF.

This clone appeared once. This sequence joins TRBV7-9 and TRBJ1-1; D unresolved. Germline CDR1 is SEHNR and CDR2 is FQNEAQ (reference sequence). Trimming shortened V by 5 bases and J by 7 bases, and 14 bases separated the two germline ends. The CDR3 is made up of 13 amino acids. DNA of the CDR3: TGTGCCAGCAGCCAAGAGGGTTTGGTTGAAGCTTTCTTT. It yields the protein CASSQEGLVEAFF.

Here the CDR3 DNA reads TGTGCCAGCAGCTTAATGCTAGATCGAGAGACCCAGTACTTC. Its protein is CASSLMLDRETQYF. The rearrangement links TRBV7-9 to TRBJ2-5, with D hard to call. This CDR3 region has 14 residues. Deletions cut 2 bases from V and 4 bases from J, with 11 bases between. CDR1 is SEHNR and CDR2 is FQNEAQ in the germline V gene (reference sequence).

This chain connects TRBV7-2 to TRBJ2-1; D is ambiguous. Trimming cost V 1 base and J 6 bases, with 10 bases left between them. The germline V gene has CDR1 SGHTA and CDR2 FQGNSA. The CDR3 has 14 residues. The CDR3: CASSLGTLSNEQFF. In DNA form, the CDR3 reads TGTGCCAGCAGCTTAGGGACCTTAAGCAATGAGCAGTTCTTC.

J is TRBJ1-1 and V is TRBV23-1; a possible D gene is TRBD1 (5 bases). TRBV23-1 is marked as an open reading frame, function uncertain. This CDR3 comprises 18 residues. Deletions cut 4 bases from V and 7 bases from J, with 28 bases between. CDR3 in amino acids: CASSRGVAPKRRTGEAFF. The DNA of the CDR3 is TGCGCCAGCAGTCGTGGGGTTGCCCCGAAAAGAAGAACAGGTGAAGCTTTCTTT.

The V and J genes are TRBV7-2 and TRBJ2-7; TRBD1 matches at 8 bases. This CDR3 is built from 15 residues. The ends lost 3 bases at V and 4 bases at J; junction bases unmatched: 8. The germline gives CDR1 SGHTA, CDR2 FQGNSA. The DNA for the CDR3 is TGTGCCAGCAGCTTGGCCGGGACAGGCTTTTACGAGCAGTACTTC. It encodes CASSLAGTGFYEQYF.

The CDR3 nucleotides read TGTGCCAGCAGCTTAGCGGGACAGGGGGCCTATGAGCAGTTCTTC. It is translated as CASSLAGQGAYEQFF. This rearrangement joins TRBV7-9 to TRBJ2-1; the match to TRBD1 covers 12 bases. The CDR3 covers 15 residues. Unmatched junction bases numbered 2, after V lost 0 bases and J lost 8 bases. Germline V gene sequence: CDR1 SEHNR, CDR2 FQNEAQ (reference sequence).

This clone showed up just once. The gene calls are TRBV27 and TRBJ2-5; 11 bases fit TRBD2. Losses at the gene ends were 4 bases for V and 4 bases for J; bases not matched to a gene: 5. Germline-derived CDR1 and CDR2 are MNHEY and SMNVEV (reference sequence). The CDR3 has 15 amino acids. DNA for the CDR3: TGTGCCAGCAGTTCTTATAGCGGGGGGGGAGAGACCCAGTACTTC. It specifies CASSSYSGGGETQYF.

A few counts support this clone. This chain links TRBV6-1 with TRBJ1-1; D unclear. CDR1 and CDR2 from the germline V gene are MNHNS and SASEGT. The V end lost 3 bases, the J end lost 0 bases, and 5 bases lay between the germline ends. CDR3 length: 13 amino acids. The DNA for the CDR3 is TGTGCCAGCAGTGATTTCGTGAACACTGAAGCTTTCTTT. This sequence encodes CASSDFVNTEAFF.

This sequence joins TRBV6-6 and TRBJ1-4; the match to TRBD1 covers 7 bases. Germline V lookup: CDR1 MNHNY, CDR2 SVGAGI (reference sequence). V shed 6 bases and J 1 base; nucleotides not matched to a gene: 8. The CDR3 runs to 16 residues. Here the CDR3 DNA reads TGTGCCAGCAGCTCTCAGACAGGGAGAACTAATGAAAAACTGTTTTTT. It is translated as CASSSQTGRTNEKLFF.

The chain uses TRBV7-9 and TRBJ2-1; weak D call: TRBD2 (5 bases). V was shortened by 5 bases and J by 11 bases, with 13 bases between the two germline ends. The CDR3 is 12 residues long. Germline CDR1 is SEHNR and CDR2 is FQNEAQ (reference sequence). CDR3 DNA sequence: TGTGCCAGCAGCCCCGTTTCCGGGAAGCAGTTCTTC. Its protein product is CASSPVSGKQFF.

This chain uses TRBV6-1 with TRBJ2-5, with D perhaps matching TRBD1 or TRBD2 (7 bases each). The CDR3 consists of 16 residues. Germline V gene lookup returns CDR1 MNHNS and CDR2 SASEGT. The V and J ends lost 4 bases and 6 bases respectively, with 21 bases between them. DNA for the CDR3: TGTGCCAGCAGTGCCCCGGACAGGCGGGAGATAAAGACCCAGTACTTC. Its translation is CASSAPDRREIKTQYF.

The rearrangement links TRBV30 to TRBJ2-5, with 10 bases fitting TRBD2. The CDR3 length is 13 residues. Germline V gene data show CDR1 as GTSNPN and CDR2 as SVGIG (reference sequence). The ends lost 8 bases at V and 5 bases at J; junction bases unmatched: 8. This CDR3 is CAGRGLAAETQYF. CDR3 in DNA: TGTGCCGGGCGCGGACTAGCGGCCGAGACCCAGTACTTC.

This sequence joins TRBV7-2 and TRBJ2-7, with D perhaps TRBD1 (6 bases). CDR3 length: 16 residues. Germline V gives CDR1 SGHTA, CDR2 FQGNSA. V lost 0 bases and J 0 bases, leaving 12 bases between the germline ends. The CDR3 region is CASSLAPQGHSYEQYF. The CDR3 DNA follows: TGTGCCAGCAGCTTAGCCCCCCAGGGACACTCCTACGAGCAGTACTTC. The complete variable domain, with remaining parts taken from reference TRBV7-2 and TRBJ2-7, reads GAGVSQSPSNKVTEKGKDVELRCDPISGHTALYWYRQSLGQGLEFLIYFQGNSAPDKSGLPSDRFSAERTGGSVSTLTIQRTQQEDSAVYLCASSLAPQGHSYEQYFGPGTRLTVT.

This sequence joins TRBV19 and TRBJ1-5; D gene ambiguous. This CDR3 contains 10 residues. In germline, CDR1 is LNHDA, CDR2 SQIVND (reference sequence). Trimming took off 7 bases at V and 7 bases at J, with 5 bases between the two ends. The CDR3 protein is CASTGQPQHF. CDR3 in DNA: TGTGCCAGTACGGGACAGCCCCAGCATTTT.

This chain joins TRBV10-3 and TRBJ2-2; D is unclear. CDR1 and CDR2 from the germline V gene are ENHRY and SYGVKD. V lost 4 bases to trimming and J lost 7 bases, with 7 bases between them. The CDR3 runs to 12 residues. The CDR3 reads CAISVLDGELFF. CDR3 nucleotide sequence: TGTGCCATCAGTGTGCTGGACGGGGAGCTGTTTTTT.

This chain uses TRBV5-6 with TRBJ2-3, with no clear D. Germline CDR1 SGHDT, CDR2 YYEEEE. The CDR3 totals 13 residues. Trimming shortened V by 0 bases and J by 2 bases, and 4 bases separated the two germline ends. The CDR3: CASSLESTDTQYF. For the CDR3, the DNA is TGTGCCAGCAGCTTGGAATCCACAGATACGCAGTATTTT.

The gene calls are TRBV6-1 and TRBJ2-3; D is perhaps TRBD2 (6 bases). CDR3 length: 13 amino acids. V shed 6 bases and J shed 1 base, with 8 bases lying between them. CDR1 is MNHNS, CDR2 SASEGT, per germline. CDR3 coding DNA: TGTGCCAGCAGGTGGGGGGGCACAGATACGCAGTATTTT. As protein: CASRWGGTDTQYF.

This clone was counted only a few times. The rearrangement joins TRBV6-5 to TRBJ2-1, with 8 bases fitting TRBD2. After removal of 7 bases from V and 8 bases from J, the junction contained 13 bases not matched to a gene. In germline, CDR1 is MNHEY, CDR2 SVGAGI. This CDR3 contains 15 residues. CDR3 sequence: CASTSGGPIIHEQFF. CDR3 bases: TGTGCCAGCACCTCGGGAGGGCCTATCATCCATGAGCAGTTCTTC.

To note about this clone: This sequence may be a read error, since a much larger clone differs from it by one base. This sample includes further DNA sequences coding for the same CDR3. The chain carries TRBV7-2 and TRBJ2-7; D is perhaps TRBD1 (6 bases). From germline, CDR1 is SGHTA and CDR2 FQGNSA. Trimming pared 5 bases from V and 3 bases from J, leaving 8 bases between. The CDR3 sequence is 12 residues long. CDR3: CASSLQGYEQYF. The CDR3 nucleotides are TGTGCCAGCAGCCTACAGGGCTACGAGCAGTACTTC.

The CDR3 protein is CASSYSGWETQYF. CDR3 sequence (DNA): TGTGCCAGCAGTTATTCAGGGTGGGAGACCCAGTACTTC. The chain uses TRBV6-5 and TRBJ2-5; maybe TRBD1 (5 bases). Germline-derived CDR1 and CDR2 are MNHEY and SVGAGI. V gave up 3 bases and J gave up 5 bases, with 10 bases separating them. This CDR3 has 13 residues.

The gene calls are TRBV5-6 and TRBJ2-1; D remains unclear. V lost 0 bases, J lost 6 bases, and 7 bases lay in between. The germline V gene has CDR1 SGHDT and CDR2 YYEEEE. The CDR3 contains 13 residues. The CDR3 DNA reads TGTGCCAGCAGCTTGGTTGCAACCAATGAGCAGTTCTTC. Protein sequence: CASSLVATNEQFF.